This T cell receptor beta chain was identified in a study of control samples from healthy donors and cancer patients. Produced via immunoSEQ multiplex PCR; TCRdb's table is partial and in-frame only. The sample shows fewer than 120,000 clones, roughly 88% of them seen only once. V shed 7 bases and J 3 bases; nucleotides not matched to a gene: 4. The CDR3 has 14 residues. CDR1 is ENHRY, CDR2 SYGVKD, per germline. The rearrangement uses TRBV10-3 and TRBJ2-2; TRBD2 matches at 8 bases. This receptor was obtained from a woman aged 60-75 years with lung cancer. The sample consisted of PBMCs. Written as DNA, the CDR3 is TGTGCCATCAAGACTAGCGTGGACACCGGGGAGCTGTTTTTT. Protein: CAIKTSVDTGELFF.